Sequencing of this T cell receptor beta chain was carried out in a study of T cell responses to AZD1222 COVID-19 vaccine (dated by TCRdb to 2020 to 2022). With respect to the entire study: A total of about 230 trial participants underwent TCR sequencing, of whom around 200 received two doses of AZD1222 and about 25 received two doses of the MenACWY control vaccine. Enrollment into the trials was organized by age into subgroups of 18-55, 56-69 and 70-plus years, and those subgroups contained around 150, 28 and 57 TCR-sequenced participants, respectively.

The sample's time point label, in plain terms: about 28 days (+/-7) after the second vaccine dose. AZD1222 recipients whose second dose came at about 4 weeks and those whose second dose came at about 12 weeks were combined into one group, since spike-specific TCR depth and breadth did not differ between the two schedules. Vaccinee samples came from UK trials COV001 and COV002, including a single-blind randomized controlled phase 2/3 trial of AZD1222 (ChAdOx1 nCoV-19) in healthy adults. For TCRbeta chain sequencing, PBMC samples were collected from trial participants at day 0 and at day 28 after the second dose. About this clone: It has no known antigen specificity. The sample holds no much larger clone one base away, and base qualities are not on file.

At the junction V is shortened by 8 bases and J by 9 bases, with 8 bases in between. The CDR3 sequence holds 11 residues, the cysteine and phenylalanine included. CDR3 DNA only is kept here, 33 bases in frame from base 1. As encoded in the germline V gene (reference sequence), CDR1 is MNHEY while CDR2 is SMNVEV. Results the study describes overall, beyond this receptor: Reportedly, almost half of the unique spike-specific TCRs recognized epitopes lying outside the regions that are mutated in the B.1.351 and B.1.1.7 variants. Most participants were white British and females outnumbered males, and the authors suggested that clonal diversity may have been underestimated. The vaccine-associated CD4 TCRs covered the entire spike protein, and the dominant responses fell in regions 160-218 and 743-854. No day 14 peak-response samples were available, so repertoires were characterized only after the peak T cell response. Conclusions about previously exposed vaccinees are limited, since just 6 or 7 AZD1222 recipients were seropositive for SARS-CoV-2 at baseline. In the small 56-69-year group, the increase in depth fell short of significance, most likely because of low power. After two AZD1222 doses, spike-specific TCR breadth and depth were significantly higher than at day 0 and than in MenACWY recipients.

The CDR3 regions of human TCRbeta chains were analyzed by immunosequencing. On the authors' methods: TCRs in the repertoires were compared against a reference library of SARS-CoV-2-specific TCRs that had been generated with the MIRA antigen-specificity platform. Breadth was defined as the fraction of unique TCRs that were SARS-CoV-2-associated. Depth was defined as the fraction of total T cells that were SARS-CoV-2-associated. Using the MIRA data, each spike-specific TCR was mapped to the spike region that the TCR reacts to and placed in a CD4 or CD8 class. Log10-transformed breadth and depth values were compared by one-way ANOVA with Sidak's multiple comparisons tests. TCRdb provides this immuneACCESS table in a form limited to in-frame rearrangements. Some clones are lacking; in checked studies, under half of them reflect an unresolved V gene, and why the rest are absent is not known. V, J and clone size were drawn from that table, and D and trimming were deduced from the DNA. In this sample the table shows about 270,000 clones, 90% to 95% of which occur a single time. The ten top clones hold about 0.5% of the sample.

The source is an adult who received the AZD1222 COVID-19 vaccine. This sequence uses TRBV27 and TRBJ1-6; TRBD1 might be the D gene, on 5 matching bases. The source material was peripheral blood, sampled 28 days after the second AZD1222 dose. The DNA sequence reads TGTGCCAGCGGGACCAGTTCACCCCTCCACTTT. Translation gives CASGTSSPLHF.